This T cell receptor (beta chain) is drawn from a study of neoadjuvant anti-PD-1 for oral cavity cancer. Study-level background: Most patients had three to four biweekly doses of 3 mg/kg nivolumab before resection.

As to time point: after neoadjuvant nivolumab, at surgical resection. Patients were newly diagnosed with stage II-IVA oral cavity squamous cell carcinoma without prior systemic or radiation treatment. The data were produced by immunoSEQ multiplex PCR, yet TCRdb's version contains in-frame clones alone and is incomplete. The sample comprises about 37,000 clones, approximately 40% of which are singletons, and around 15% rests with the top ten. There are 14 residues in the CDR3. CDR1 MRHNA and CDR2 SNTAGT come from the germline V gene. The V gene end was trimmed by 4 bases and the J gene end by 8 bases; junction bases not matched to a gene: 7.

Specimen: tumor tissue, collected after nivolumab (anti-PD-1) treatment. The sequence came from a person aged 35-79 years with oral cavity squamous cell carcinoma. The J gene is TRBJ1-1, the V gene TRBV6-4, with 10 bases lining up with TRBD1. The CDR3: CASSGLPGQGEAFF. For the CDR3, the DNA is TGTGCCAGCAGTGGATTACCGGGACAGGGGGAAGCTTTCTTT.